The clone carrying this T cell receptor (beta chain) showed up many times. Its antigen is as yet unknown. The sample holds other DNA sequences that translate to the same CDR3. This entry belongs to a study of metastatic and nonmetastatic thyroid tumors. Overall study context: From malignant and benign thyroid patients, repertoires in blood and in tumor or nodule tissue were compared.

Every patient was untreated before thyroid surgery. TCRdb reprocessed the PCR reads via MiXCR. The table lists fewer than 35,000 clones, 15% to 20% of them singletons, with 9.5% to 15% in the top ten. Study outcomes and limitations: Malignant thyroid tumors reportedly exceeded benign nodules significantly in TCR beta diversity, with the difference appearing in blood and tumor.

The V gene lost 3 bases and the J gene lost 3 bases, with 5 bases spanning the gap. There are 13 residues in the CDR3. CDR1 ENHRY and CDR2 SYGVKD come from the germline V gene. The clonotype comes from a male donor with papillary thyroid cancer or a benign thyroid nodule (not recorded which). Some clones in this sample may be carry-over from other donors' samples. The sequenced sample consisted of blood. The rearrangement uses TRBV10-3 and TRBJ1-4; D not resolved. The CDR3 is CAISEQSNEKLFF. The CDR3 region has the DNA TGTGCCATCAGTGAACAGTCTAATGAAAAACTGTTTTTT.